The text below deals with one TCR beta chain. Germline CDR1 and CDR2: MRHNA and SNTAGT. The CDR3 covers 15 residues. V was clipped by 2 bases and J by 0 bases; unmatched bases: 1. The data were obtained in a study of blood T cell repertoires in COVID-19. Across the whole study: From T cells, B-cell-depleted T cells, or PBMCs came the material, which was cDNA or gDNA.

Assay: immunoSEQ multiplex PCR; the TCRdb copy retains only in-frame clones and omits some. This sample carries fewer than 250,000 clones, approximately 90% of them seen once, and the ten largest clones take about 0.8%. This sequence originates from a man in his fifties or sixties with COVID-19, enrolled during active disease. The gene calls are TRBV6-4 and TRBJ2-1; 7 bases are a match to TRBD2. What was sequenced was peripheral blood. CDR3 coding DNA: TGTGCCAGCAGTGACCGACTAGCCTCCTACAATGAGCAGTTCTTC. Its translation: CASSDRLASYNEQFF.